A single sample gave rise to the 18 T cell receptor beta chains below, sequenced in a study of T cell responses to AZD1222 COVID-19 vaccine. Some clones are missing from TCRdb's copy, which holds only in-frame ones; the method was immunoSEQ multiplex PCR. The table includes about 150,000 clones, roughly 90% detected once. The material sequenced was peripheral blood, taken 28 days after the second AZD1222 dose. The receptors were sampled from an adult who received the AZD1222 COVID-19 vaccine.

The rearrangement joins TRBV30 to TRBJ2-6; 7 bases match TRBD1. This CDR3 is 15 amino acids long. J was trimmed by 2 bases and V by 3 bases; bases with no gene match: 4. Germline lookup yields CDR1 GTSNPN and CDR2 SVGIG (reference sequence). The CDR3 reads CAWRPGGAGANVLTF. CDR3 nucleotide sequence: TGTGCCTGGAGGCCAGGGGGAGCTGGGGCCAACGTCCTGACTTTC.

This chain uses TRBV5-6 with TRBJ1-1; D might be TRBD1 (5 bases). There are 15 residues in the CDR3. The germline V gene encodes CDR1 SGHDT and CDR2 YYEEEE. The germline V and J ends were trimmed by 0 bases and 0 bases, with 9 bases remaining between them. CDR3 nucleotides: TGTGCCAGCAGCTTGGTCGGGGGTCTGAACACTGAAGCTTTCTTT. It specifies CASSLVGGLNTEAFF.

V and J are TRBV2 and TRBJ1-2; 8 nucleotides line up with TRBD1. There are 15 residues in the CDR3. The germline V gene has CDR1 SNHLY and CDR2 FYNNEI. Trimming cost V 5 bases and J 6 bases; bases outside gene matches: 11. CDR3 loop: CASSSGRGLRNGYTF. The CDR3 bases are TGTGCCAGCAGTTCCGGCAGGGGGCTTAGAAATGGCTACACCTTC. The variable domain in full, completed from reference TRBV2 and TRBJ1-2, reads EPEVTQTPSHQVTQMGQEVILRCVPISNHLYFYWYRQILGQKVEFLVSFYNNEISEKSEIFDDQFSVERPDGSNFTLKIRSTKLEDSAMYFCASSSGRGLRNGYTFGSGTRLTVV.

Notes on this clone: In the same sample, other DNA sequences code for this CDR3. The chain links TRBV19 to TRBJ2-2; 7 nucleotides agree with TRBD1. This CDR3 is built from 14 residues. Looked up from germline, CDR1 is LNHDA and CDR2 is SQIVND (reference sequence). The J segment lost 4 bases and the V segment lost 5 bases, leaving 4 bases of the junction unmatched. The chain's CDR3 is CASSWDRGTGELFF. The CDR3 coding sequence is TGTGCCAGTAGTTGGGACAGAGGCACCGGGGAGCTGTTTTTT.

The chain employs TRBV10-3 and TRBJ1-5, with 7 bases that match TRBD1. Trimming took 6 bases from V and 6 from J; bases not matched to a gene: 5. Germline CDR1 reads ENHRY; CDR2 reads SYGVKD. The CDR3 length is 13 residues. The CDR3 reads CAIRDRVGQPQHF. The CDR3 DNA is TGTGCCATCAGAGACAGGGTAGGTCAGCCCCAGCATTTT.

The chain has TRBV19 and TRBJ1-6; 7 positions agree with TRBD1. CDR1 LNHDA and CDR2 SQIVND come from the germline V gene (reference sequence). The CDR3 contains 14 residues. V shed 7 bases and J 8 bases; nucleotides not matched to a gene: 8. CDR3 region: CASTSGTDHSPLHF. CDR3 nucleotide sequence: TGTGCCAGTACCTCCGGGACAGATCATTCACCCCTCCACTTT. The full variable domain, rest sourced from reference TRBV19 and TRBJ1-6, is DGGITQSPKYLFRKEGQNVTLSCEQNLNHDAMYWYRQDPGQGLRLIYYSQIVNDFQKGDIAEGYSVSREKKESFPLTVTSAQKNPTAFYLCASTSGTDHSPLHFGNGTRLTVT.

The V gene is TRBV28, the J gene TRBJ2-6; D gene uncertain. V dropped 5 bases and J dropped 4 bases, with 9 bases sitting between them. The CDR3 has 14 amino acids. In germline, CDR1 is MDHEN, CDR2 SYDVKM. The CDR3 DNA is TGTGCCAGCAGTGCCCTATACGGGGCCAACGTCCTGACTTTC. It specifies CASSALYGANVLTF.

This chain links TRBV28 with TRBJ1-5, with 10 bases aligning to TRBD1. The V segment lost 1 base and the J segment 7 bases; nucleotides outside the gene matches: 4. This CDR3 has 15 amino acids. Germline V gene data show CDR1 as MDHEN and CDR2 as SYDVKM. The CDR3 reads CASSLFGGQGQPQHF. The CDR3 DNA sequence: TGTGCCAGCAGTTTATTCGGGGGACAGGGGCAGCCCCAGCATTTT.

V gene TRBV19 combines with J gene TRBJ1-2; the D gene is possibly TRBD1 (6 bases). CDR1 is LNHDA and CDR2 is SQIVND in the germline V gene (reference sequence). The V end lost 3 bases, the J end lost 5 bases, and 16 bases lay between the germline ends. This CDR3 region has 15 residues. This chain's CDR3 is CASSILGGSSYGYTF. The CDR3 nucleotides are TGTGCCAGTAGTATTTTGGGGGGCTCTTCTTATGGCTACACCTTC.

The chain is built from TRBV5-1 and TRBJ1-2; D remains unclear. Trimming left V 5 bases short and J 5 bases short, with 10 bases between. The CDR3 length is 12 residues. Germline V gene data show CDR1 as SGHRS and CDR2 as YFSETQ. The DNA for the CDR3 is TGCGCCAGCAGATCCGATGGGTATGGCTACACCTTC. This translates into CASRSDGYGYTF.

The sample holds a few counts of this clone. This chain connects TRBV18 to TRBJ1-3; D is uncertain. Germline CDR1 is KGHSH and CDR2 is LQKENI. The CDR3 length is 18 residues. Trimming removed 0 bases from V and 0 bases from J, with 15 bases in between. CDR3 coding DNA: TGTGCCAGCTCACCACCTTCAACAGCTCTTATCTCTGGAAACACCATATATTTT. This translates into CASSPPSTALISGNTIYF.

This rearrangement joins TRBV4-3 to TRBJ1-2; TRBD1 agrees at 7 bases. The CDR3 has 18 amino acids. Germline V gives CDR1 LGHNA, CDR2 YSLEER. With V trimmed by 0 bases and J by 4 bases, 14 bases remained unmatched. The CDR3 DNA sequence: TGCGCCAGCAGCCAAGAAACCGGGACAGCACTTCTTCGCTATGGCTACACCTTC. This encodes CASSQETGTALLRYGYTF.

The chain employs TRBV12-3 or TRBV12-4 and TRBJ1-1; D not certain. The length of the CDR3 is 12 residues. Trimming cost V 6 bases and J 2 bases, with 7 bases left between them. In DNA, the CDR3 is TGTGCCAGCAGGGTCTTAAACACTGAAGCTTTCTTT. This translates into CASRVLNTEAFF.

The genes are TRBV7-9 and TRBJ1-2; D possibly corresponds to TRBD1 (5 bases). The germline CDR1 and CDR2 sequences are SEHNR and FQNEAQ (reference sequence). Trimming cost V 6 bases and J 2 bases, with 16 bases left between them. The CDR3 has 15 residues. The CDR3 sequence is CASSLSLGTNYGYTF. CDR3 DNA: TGTGCCAGCAGTTTAAGCTTAGGGACCAACTATGGCTACACCTTC.

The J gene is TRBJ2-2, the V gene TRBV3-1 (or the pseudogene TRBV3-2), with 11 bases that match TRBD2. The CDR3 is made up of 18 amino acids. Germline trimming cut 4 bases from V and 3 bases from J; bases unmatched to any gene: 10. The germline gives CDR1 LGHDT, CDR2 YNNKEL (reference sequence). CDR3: CASSRRPMGLADTGELFF. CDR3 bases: TGTGCCAGCAGCCGGAGGCCCATGGGACTAGCGGACACCGGGGAGCTGTTTTTT.

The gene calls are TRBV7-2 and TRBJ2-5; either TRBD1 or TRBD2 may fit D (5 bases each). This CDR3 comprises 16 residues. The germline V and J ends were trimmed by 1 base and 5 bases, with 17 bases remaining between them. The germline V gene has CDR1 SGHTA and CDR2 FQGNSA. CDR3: CASSLGGDLKRETQYF. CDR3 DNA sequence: TGTGCCAGCAGCTTAGGTGGGGACCTTAAGCGGGAGACCCAGTACTTC.

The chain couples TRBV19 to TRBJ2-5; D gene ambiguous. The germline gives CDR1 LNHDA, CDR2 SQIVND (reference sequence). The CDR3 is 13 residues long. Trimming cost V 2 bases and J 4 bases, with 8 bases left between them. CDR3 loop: CASSISRGETQYF. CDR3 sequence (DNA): TGTGCCAGTAGTATAAGTAGAGGAGAGACCCAGTACTTC.

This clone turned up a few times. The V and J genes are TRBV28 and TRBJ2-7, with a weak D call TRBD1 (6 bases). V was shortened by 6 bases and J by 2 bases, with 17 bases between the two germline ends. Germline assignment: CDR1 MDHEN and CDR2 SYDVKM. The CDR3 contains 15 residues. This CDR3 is CASSQRTVGTYEQYF. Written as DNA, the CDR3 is TGTGCCAGCAGCCAGAGGACAGTGGGAACCTACGAGCAGTACTTC.